The 25 T cell receptor beta chains given below trace back to one sample, sequenced in a study of cytotoxic CD8 clonotypes in ibrutinib-treated CLL. Clones were read by immunoSEQ multiplex PCR, and TCRdb kept only the in-frame ones, dropping some. Of approximately 80,000 clones in the sample, around 84% were seen once. The material was PBMCs, obtained before ibrutinib treatment. The receptors derive from a human donor with chronic lymphocytic leukemia.

The chain is built from TRBV6-5 and TRBJ1-3; TRBD1 matches 8 bases. With V trimmed by 0 bases and J by 4 bases, 2 bases remained unmatched. CDR1 and CDR2 from the germline V gene are MNHEY and SVGAGI. CDR3 size: 15 residues. In nucleotides, the CDR3 is TGTGCCAGCAGTTACTCGACAGGGGTCGGAAACACCATATATTTT. This codes for CASSYSTGVGNTIYF.

The CDR3 here is CASSATGGLNQPQHF. CDR3 bases: TGTGCCAGCAGCGCAACAGGGGGCTTAAATCAGCCCCAGCATTTT. The V call is TRBV7-6, the J call TRBJ1-5, with 9 bases aligning to TRBD1. The germline V gene encodes CDR1 SGHVS and CDR2 FNYEAQ. V was clipped by 5 bases and J by 4 bases; unmatched bases: 6. This CDR3 has 15 amino acids. Looking up the rest from reference TRBV7-6 and TRBJ1-5 gives the full variable domain: GAGVSQSPRYKVTKRGQDVALRCDPISGHVSLYWYRQALGQGPEFLTYFNYEAQQDKSGLPNDRFSAERPEGSISTLTIQRTEQRDSAMYRCASSATGGLNQPQHFGDGTRLSIL.

V gene TRBV5-6 combines with J gene TRBJ2-1, with D perhaps assigned TRBD1 or TRBD2 (5 bases each). This CDR3 is 16 amino acids long. Trimming pared 4 bases from V and 2 bases from J, leaving 16 bases between. Germline CDR1 reads SGHDT; CDR2 reads YYEEEE. The CDR3 DNA is TGTGCCAGCAGCCAGCTGGAGCGGACACCCTACAATGAGCAGTTCTTC. Translated, it gives CASSQLERTPYNEQFF.

The V and J genes are TRBV13 and TRBJ2-7; TRBD1 or TRBD2 may be the D gene (5 bases each). The CDR3 runs to 14 residues. Trimming shortened V by 4 bases and J by 5 bases, and 15 bases separated the two germline ends. Germline V gene sequence: CDR1 PRHDT, CDR2 FYEKMQ (reference sequence). The chain's CDR3 is CASSSNRGANEQYF. Written as DNA, the CDR3 is TGTGCCAGCAGCTCCAACCGGGGCGCAAACGAGCAGTACTTC.

The chain combines TRBV7-6 with TRBJ2-7; the D is unclear. Germline V gene lookup returns CDR1 SGHVS and CDR2 FNYEAQ. There are 15 residues in the CDR3. Trimming removed 0 bases from V and 0 bases from J, with 9 bases in between. This CDR3 is CASSLAPGNSYEQYF. The CDR3 DNA is TGTGCCAGCAGCTTAGCCCCCGGAAACTCCTACGAGCAGTACTTC.

The chain has TRBV11-3 and TRBJ2-5; 9 bases map to TRBD1. With V trimmed by 5 bases and J by 4 bases, 8 bases remained unmatched. The CDR3 has 15 amino acids. Germline-derived CDR1 and CDR2 are SGHNT and YENEEA. CDR3 sequence (DNA): TGTGCCAGCAGCCCGAACAGGGGGCGCGGAGAGACCCAGTACTTC. This sequence encodes CASSPNRGRGETQYF. The full variable domain, its missing parts supplied by reference TRBV11-3 and TRBJ2-5, is EAGVVQSPRYKIIEKKQPVAFWCNPISGHNTLYWYLQNLGQGPELLIRYENEEAVDDSQLPKDRFSAERLKGVDSTLKIQPAELGDSAVYLCASSPNRGRGETQYFGPGTRLLVL.

This sequence joins TRBV7-9 and TRBJ2-3; 9 nucleotides line up with TRBD1. Trimming at V came to 7 bases and at J to 0 bases, leaving 8 bases not matched to a gene. Germline assignment: CDR1 SEHNR and CDR2 FQNEAQ (reference sequence). This CDR3 is 16 amino acids long. The CDR3 protein is CASITGGYPSTDTQYF. CDR3 coding DNA: TGTGCCAGCATCACAGGGGGCTATCCAAGCACAGATACGCAGTATTTT.

V is TRBV9 and J is TRBJ1-2; D might be TRBD1 (5 bases). V was cut by 3 bases and J by 4 bases, with 10 bases left in between. The germline gives CDR1 SGDLS, CDR2 YYNGEE. The CDR3 length is 13 residues. The CDR3 here is CASSGMTVYGYTF. The CDR3 bases are TGTGCCAGCAGCGGAATGACAGTCTATGGCTACACCTTC.

The genes are TRBV7-6 and TRBJ2-1, with 7 bases aligning to TRBD2. With V trimmed by 8 bases and J by 4 bases, 14 bases remained unmatched. This CDR3 spans 16 amino acids. Germline assignment: CDR1 SGHVS and CDR2 FNYEAQ. In DNA, the CDR3 is TGTGCCAGCGCAAGGGAGGGGCTAGCGCTTTACAATGAGCAGTTCTTC. It yields the protein CASAREGLALYNEQFF.

The chain employs TRBV5-1 and TRBJ2-1; D gene unclear. V lost 4 bases to trimming and J lost 5 bases, with 10 bases between them. Per germline, CDR1 SGHRS and CDR2 YFSETQ. The CDR3 has 13 residues. CDR3 in amino acids: CASSDSLNNEQFF. The CDR3 DNA reads TGCGCCAGCAGCGATTCACTGAACAATGAGCAGTTCTTC.

This chain joins TRBV19 and TRBJ1-5; D is ambiguous. The V end lost 9 bases, the J end lost 1 base, and 13 bases lay between the germline ends. CDR3 size: 14 residues. Germline lookup yields CDR1 LNHDA and CDR2 SQIVND (reference sequence). The CDR3 sequence is CASRGLSSNQPQHF. CDR3 bases: TGTGCCAGCAGAGGGCTTTCGAGCAATCAGCCCCAGCATTTT.

In its sample, this clone was seen a few times. The rearrangement joins TRBV19 to TRBJ2-5, with unresolved D. CDR3 length: 16 amino acids. Trimming removed 3 bases at V and 2 bases at J, with 16 bases between. Germline V lookup: CDR1 LNHDA, CDR2 SQIVND (reference sequence). CDR3 in amino acids: CASSIFRSTLQETQYF. CDR3 sequence (DNA): TGTGCCAGTAGTATTTTCAGGTCGACCTTACAAGAGACCCAGTACTTC.

In its sample, this clone was seen a few times. This chain links TRBV6-5 with TRBJ2-7; TRBD1 agrees at 8 bases. Germline loops: CDR1 MNHEY, CDR2 SVGAGI. V gave up 2 bases and J gave up 4 bases; unmatched junction bases: 1. This CDR3 is built from 13 residues. The CDR3 loop is CASSYRQGYEQYF. The CDR3 DNA sequence: TGTGCCAGCAGTTACCGACAGGGGTACGAGCAGTACTTC.

This chain uses TRBV6-1 with TRBJ2-1, with D uncertain. The germline V gene encodes CDR1 MNHNS and CDR2 SASEGT. Trimming cost V 5 bases and J 7 bases, with 15 bases left between them. The CDR3 length is 14 residues. The CDR3 DNA reads as TGTGCCAGCAGTCCAAACTTGGACCAAAATGAGCAGTTCTTC. Residues: CASSPNLDQNEQFF.

The rearrangement uses TRBV6-1 and TRBJ2-1; the match to TRBD2 covers 13 bases. CDR1 and CDR2 (germline): MNHNS, SASEGT. The ends lost 4 bases at V and 7 bases at J; junction bases unmatched: 4. The CDR3 totals 15 residues. The CDR3 loop reads CASSARTSGSNEQFF. The CDR3, as DNA: TGTGCCAGCAGTGCGAGGACTAGCGGGAGTAATGAGCAGTTCTTC.

The V call is TRBV21-1, the J call TRBJ2-1; the table's D call TRBD2 went unverified against the DNA. TRBV21-1 is marked as a pseudogene. The CDR3 spans 14 residues. DNA of the CDR3: TGTGCCAGCATAGGGCGGGAGGTCCCGGGGGAGCAGTTCTTC. Translated, it gives CASIGREVPGEQFF.

This clone showed up just once. The same CDR3 is also encoded by other DNA sequences in this sample. The chain combines TRBV11-2 with TRBJ1-1; 7 bases agree with TRBD1. The V segment lost 3 bases and the J segment 5 bases; nucleotides outside the gene matches: 6. The CDR3 runs 14 residues. Germline CDR1 SGHAT, CDR2 FQNNGV. The CDR3: CASSLAGGRTEAFF. The CDR3 coding sequence is TGTGCCAGCAGCTTGGCAGGGGGACGGACTGAAGCTTTCTTT.

This clone appeared a few times. The chain uses TRBV18 and TRBJ2-3, with 8 bases fitting TRBD2. The J segment lost 0 bases and the V segment lost 3 bases, leaving 2 bases of the junction unmatched. This CDR3 contains 15 residues. CDR1 KGHSH and CDR2 LQKENI come from the germline V gene. The CDR3 coding sequence is TGTGCCAGCTCACCGACTAGCGCAAGCACAGATACGCAGTATTTT. Amino acids: CASSPTSASTDTQYF. The full variable domain, rest sourced from reference TRBV18 and TRBJ2-3, is NAGVMQNPRHLVRRRGQEARLRCSPMKGHSHVYWYRQLPEEGLKFMVYLQKENIIDESGMPKERFSAEFPKEGPSILRIQQVVRGDSAAYFCASSPTSASTDTQYFGPGTRLTVL.

The V gene is TRBV28, the J gene TRBJ1-2; perhaps TRBD1 as D (5 bases). The CDR3 consists of 16 residues. Per the germline V gene, CDR1 is MDHEN and CDR2 is SYDVKM. V was cut by 5 bases and J by 8 bases, with 24 bases left in between. The CDR3 DNA reads as TGTGCCAGCAGTCCCTCGACAGATCCCACCGGCGTGGGCTACACCTTC. Translating gives CASSPSTDPTGVGYTF.

V is TRBV6-4 and J is TRBJ2-1; 8 positions match TRBD2. The CDR3 contains 13 residues. Germline loops: CDR1 MRHNA, CDR2 SNTAGT. V lost 6 bases and J lost 5; bases outside the gene matches: 3. Written as DNA, the CDR3 is TGTGCCAGCAGGGAGCGGGAGCACAATGAGCAGTTCTTC. This sequence encodes CASREREHNEQFF.

This sequence joins TRBV6-5 and TRBJ1-4; D ambiguous. Germline loops: CDR1 MNHEY, CDR2 SVGAGI. The CDR3 is 14 amino acids. The ends were cut back, 6 bases at V and 1 base at J, with 9 bases in the middle. The CDR3 is CASRRDRTNEKLFF. CDR3 DNA: TGTGCCAGCAGGCGAGATAGAACTAATGAAAAACTGTTTTTT.

This sequence joins TRBV28 and TRBJ2-7; the match to TRBD1 covers 9 bases. The CDR3 runs 15 residues. Trimming took 6 bases from V and 6 from J; bases not matched to a gene: 12. Germline CDR1 is MDHEN and CDR2 is SYDVKM. In DNA, the CDR3 is TGTGCCAGCAGCCCACCCGGGACAGGGCCGTCCGAGCAGTACTTC. Its translation: CASSPPGTGPSEQYF.

The rearrangement links TRBV9 to TRBJ1-1; D remains ambiguous. Germline V lookup: CDR1 SGDLS, CDR2 YYNGEE. Trimming stripped 0 bases from V and 1 base from J, with 10 bases between. This CDR3 region has 15 residues. The CDR3 reads CASSVDVAANTEAFF. CDR3 DNA: TGTGCCAGCAGCGTAGATGTGGCGGCGAACACTGAAGCTTTCTTT.

The rearrangement links TRBV2 to TRBJ2-1, with a weak D call TRBD1 (6 bases). Deletions cut 6 bases from V and 9 bases from J, with 15 bases between. CDR3 length: 13 amino acids. Germline CDR1 is SNHLY and CDR2 is FYNNEI. The CDR3 bases are TGTGCCAGCAGCGAACAGGGTTATGGTGAGCAGTTCTTC. The encoded protein is CASSEQGYGEQFF.

This clone was observed a handful of times. The V call is TRBV6-1, the J call TRBJ2-2; 10 nucleotides align to TRBD1. This CDR3 spans 14 amino acids. Per germline, CDR1 MNHNS and CDR2 SASEGT. The ends lost 10 bases at V and 3 bases at J; junction bases unmatched: 5. The CDR3 DNA sequence: TGTGCCACCCTCGGGACAGGGGACACCGGGGAGCTGTTTTTT. Its protein is CATLGTGDTGELFF.